Sequencing of this T cell receptor beta chain was carried out in a study of Tregs in tolerant kidney transplant recipients. Turning to the study itself: Related graft donors supplied nonmyeloablative bone marrow transplants, and mixed chimerism was transient.

Assay: immunoSEQ multiplex PCR; the TCRdb copy retains only in-frame clones and omits some. Of about 69,000 clones in the sample, about 88% were seen once. Sequenced here: CD4+ T cells from blood, sampled before the transplant. The TCR originated in a human donor who received a combined kidney and bone marrow transplant.

The CDR3 nucleotides read TGTGCCAGCAGCTCGAGGGAGACCCAGTACTTC. Translation: CASSSRETQYF. The chain has TRBV7-2 and TRBJ2-5; the D is unclear. The CDR3 totals 11 residues. Trimming removed 4 bases at V and 5 bases at J, with 5 bases between. In germline, CDR1 is SGHTA, CDR2 FQGNSA.